This T cell receptor (beta chain) originates from a study of radiation and T cells in renal cell carcinoma. Assay used: immunoSEQ multiplex PCR; TCRdb lists only in-frame clones, some missing. The repertoire has around 170,000 clones, 88% of them found once; the top ten carry roughly 10%. As to time point: blood 4 weeks post-SBRT, at nephrectomy. Treatment defined: 15 Gy SBRT to primary tumor, nephrectomy 4 weeks later. Nephrectomy followed 15 Gy stereotactic body radiation by 4 weeks. Blood was sampled at baseline, 2 weeks and 4 weeks after SBRT. Only one count was recorded for this clone. What it binds is not known. The CDR3 is 17 residues long. Germline CDR1 WNHNN, CDR2 SYGVQD (reference sequence). Trimming removed 6 bases from V and 8 bases from J; junction bases left unmatched: 14. Study-wide results and caveats: From baseline, blood top tumor clonotypes peaked at 2 weeks post-radiation.

Specimen: blood, collected from a patient whose treatment included radiotherapy and nephrectomy. The chain uses TRBV10-1 and TRBJ2-1; 12 nucleotides line up with TRBD1. This clonotype originated in a woman in her 50s with renal cell carcinoma. In DNA, the CDR3 is TGCGCCAGCAGAATCGGTACCGGGACAGGGGGCAGGCATGAGCAGTTCTTC. It specifies CASRIGTGTGGRHEQFF.